The 13 T cell receptor beta chains presented below share a single source sample, sequenced in a study of blood T cells in healthy people across ages. With a J-beta primer mix and a sample-barcoded 5' primer, a second PCR ran about 6 to 11 cycles. MiXCR, run by TCRdb on the 5' RACE reads, gives a single entry per CDR3 protein. The table includes more than 1,400,000 distinct CDR3 sequences, around 39% detected once. Input material: blood. All receptors come from a young woman in good health.

The V gene is TRBV20-1, the J gene TRBJ2-5; TRBD2 aligns across 9 bases. The germline V gene encodes CDR1 DFQATT and CDR2 SNEGSKA (reference sequence). V shed 0 bases and J 4 bases; nucleotides not matched to a gene: 3. The CDR3 has 14 residues. The DNA for the CDR3 is TGCAGTGCTAGAGATGGACTAGCGTCAGAGACCCAGTACTTC. Amino acids: CSARDGLASETQYF.

This clonotype was counted between two and nine times. The chain recombines TRBV20-1 with TRBJ2-1; D uncertain. The germline V gene encodes CDR1 DFQATT and CDR2 SNEGSKA (reference sequence). Trimming took off 5 bases at V and 0 bases at J, with 5 bases between the two ends. This CDR3 is 12 amino acids long. The CDR3: CSAVVSYNEQFF. As DNA, the CDR3 is TGCAGTGCTGTGGTCTCCTACAATGAGCAGTTCTTC.

The chain has TRBV6-5 and TRBJ2-7; D possibly corresponds to TRBD1 (6 bases). V lost 5 bases, J lost 6 bases, and 14 bases lay in between. Germline-derived CDR1 and CDR2 are MNHEY and SVGAGI. The CDR3 consists of 13 residues. The CDR3 nucleotides are TGTGCCAGCAGTGACCCGGGACAACCCGAGCAGTACTTC. Residues: CASSDPGQPEQYF.

CDR3 in amino acids: CASGQGEGYEQYF. DNA for the CDR3: TGCGCCAGCGGACAGGGTGAGGGGTACGAGCAGTACTTC. The rearrangement links TRBV5-1 to TRBJ2-7, with 8 bases identical to TRBD1. The V gene end was trimmed by 7 bases and the J gene end by 4 bases; junction bases not matched to a gene: 7. This CDR3 has 13 residues. Germline V gene lookup returns CDR1 SGHRS and CDR2 YFSETQ.

The chain employs TRBV20-1 and TRBJ1-5; D is undetermined. V was trimmed by 3 bases and J by 3 bases, leaving 15 bases between them. Germline CDR1 is DFQATT and CDR2 is SNEGSKA (reference sequence). The CDR3 totals 15 residues. CDR3 amino acids: CSASVEIVDNQPQHF. The DNA of the CDR3 is TGCAGTGCTAGCGTCGAGATAGTTGACAATCAGCCCCAGCATTTT.

As concerns this clonotype: It is unclear where the CDR3 begins or ends on the DNA, so no DNA is shown, and the CDR3 is as TCRdb lists it. The V and J genes are TRBV21-1 and TRBJ1-2; no DNA check was done on the table's D call, TRBD1. TRBV21-1 is marked as a pseudogene. The CDR3 extends over 14 residues, inclusive of both ends. CDR3 loop: CASVGGGSGPGYTF.

This clonotype occurred once. In nucleotides, the CDR3 is TGTGCCAGCCTGAATAAGGATAGCTCCTACAATGAGCAGTTCTTC. As protein: CASLNKDSSYNEQFF. The chain has TRBV6-5 and TRBJ2-1; D gene ambiguous. CDR1 is MNHEY and CDR2 is SVGAGI in the germline V gene. CDR3 size: 15 residues. The ends were cut back, 8 bases at V and 0 bases at J, with 14 bases in the middle.

The rearrangement links TRBV6-5 to TRBJ2-3; 10 positions match TRBD2. V gave up 5 bases and J gave up 3 bases; unmatched junction bases: 2. The CDR3 runs to 14 residues. Germline values: CDR1 MNHEY, CDR2 SVGAGI. The CDR3 nucleotides read TGTGCCAGCAGTAGCGGGGGGGAAACAGATACGCAGTATTTT. It is translated as CASSSGGETDTQYF.

In this sample, this clonotype turned up a few times. One end of the junction does not line up with germline, which may come from a read error. V usage is TRBV7-7 and J usage is TRBJ2-3; the D is unclear. This CDR3 spans 14 amino acids. Germline V gene data show CDR1 as SSHAT and CDR2 as FNYEAQ (reference sequence). CDR3 bases: TGTGCTAGCAGCCCCGTTATGGGCACAGATACGCAGTATTTT. It codes for CASSPVMGTDTQYF.

There are a few counts of this clonotype. V is TRBV4-1 and J is TRBJ2-3, with D perhaps TRBD2 (5 bases). V was pared by 1 base and J by 9 bases, with 14 bases between. Germline V gene data show CDR1 as MGHRA and CDR2 as YSYEKL. The CDR3 length is 14 residues. In DNA form, the CDR3 reads TGCGCCAGCAGCCAAGCGGGTTCCGGGAAGACGCAGTATTTT. Translating gives CASSQAGSGKTQYF.

The rearrangement links TRBV4-2 to TRBJ1-3; D is possibly TRBD1 (6 bases). This CDR3 contains 16 residues. The germline CDR1 and CDR2 sequences are LGHNA and YNFKEQ. The germline V and J ends were trimmed by 0 bases and 2 bases, with 11 bases remaining between them. CDR3: CASSQEQGSPGNTIYF. The CDR3 region has the DNA TGTGCCAGCAGCCAAGAACAGGGTAGCCCTGGAAACACCATATATTTT.

This clonotype was recorded a few times. The chain is built from TRBV6-2 or TRBV6-3 and TRBJ2-1; possibly TRBD2 for D (6 bases). Trimming shortened V by 5 bases and J by 6 bases, and 14 bases separated the two germline ends. The CDR3 consists of 14 residues. CDR1 is MNHEY and CDR2 is SVGEGT in the germline V gene. The DNA of the CDR3 is TGTGCCAGCAGTGACGGGCAGGGAGGCAATGAGCAGTTCTTC. This sequence encodes CASSDGQGGNEQFF.

This clonotype was found once. V gene TRBV29-1 combines with J gene TRBJ1-2, with D possibly TRBD1 on 5 matching bases. Trimming pared 5 bases from V and 1 base from J, leaving 17 bases between. Germline values: CDR1 SQVTM, CDR2 ANQGSEA. The CDR3 consists of 15 residues. CDR3 DNA sequence: TGCAGCGTTACCCCCGGGACGGGCGATAACTATGGCTACACCTTC. Amino acid sequence: CSVTPGTGDNYGYTF.